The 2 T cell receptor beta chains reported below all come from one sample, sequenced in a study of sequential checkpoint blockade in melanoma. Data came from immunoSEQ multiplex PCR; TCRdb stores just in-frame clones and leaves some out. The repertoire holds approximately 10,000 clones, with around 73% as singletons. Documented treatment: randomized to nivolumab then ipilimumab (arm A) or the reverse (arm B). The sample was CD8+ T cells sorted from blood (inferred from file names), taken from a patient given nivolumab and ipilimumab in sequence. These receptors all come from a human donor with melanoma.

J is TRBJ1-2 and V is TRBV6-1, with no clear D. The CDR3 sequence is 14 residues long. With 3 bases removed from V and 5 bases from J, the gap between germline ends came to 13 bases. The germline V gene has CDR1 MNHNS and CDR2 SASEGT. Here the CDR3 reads CASSESRTEYGYTF. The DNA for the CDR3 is TGTGCCAGCAGTGAGTCGAGGACTGAGTATGGCTACACCTTC.

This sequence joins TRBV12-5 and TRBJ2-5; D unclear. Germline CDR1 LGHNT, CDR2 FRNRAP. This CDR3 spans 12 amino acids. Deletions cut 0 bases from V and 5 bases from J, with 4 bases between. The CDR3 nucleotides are TGTGCTAGTGGTTTGGTAGAGGAGACCCAGTACTTC. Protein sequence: CASGLVEETQYF.